A single sample gave rise to the 17 T cell receptor beta chains below, sequenced in a study of Ad26.COV2.S vaccination and SARS-CoV-2 variants. Treatment indicated: roughly 18 received Ad26.COV2.S at low or high dose, single or two shots; several received placebo; per-sample allocation not given. At day 63 after the first vaccine or placebo injection, samples were drawn. Data came from immunoSEQ multiplex PCR; TCRdb stores just in-frame clones and leaves some out. The repertoire holds about 430,000 clones, with 80% to 95% as singletons. This specimen was peripheral blood, taken in a trial of Ad26.COV2.S vaccine versus placebo. The receptors originated from a person between 18 and 65 years old who received the Ad26.COV2.S COVID-19 vaccine or a placebo.

Written as DNA, the CDR3 is TGTGCCAGCGGGAGTTCCGACAATGAGCAGTTCTTC. Protein: CASGSSDNEQFF. The V call is TRBV6-6, the J call TRBJ2-1; possible D gene TRBD2, 5 bases. V lost 8 bases, J lost 5 bases, and 10 bases lay in between. The CDR3 extends over 12 amino acids. Germline CDR1 reads MNHNY; CDR2 reads SVGAGI (reference sequence).

A few counts support this clone. V is TRBV2 and J is TRBJ2-2, with TRBD1 matching 7 bases. The CDR3 is 15 amino acids. The V segment lost 5 bases and the J segment 5 bases; nucleotides outside the gene matches: 8. Germline CDR1 and CDR2: SNHLY and FYNNEI. The CDR3 protein is CASSTTGIFTGELFF. The CDR3 nucleotides read TGTGCCAGCAGTACGACAGGGATATTTACCGGGGAGCTGTTTTTT.

V usage is TRBV9 and J usage is TRBJ1-4; D may be TRBD1 (5 bases). The CDR3 runs 17 residues. Per the germline V gene, CDR1 is SGDLS and CDR2 is YYNGEE. Trimming removed 0 bases from V and 5 bases from J, with 17 bases in between. The CDR3 is CASSVDGRERLNEKLFF. CDR3 bases: TGTGCCAGCAGCGTAGACGGCAGGGAGCGGTTGAATGAAAAACTGTTTTTT.

V usage is TRBV9 and J usage is TRBJ2-5; 14 nucleotides agree with TRBD2. J gave up 4 bases and V 2 bases, and 1 base lay outside the gene matches. The CDR3 is 15 amino acids. Germline V gene sequence: CDR1 SGDLS, CDR2 YYNGEE. The CDR3 sequence is CASSVGTSGRETQYF. CDR3 in DNA: TGTGCCAGCAGCGTGGGGACTAGCGGGAGAGAGACCCAGTACTTC.

V is TRBV5-4 and J is TRBJ2-3; the match to TRBD2 covers 8 bases. Germline V gene lookup returns CDR1 SGHNT and CDR2 YYREEE (reference sequence). The CDR3 contains 15 residues. The V and J ends lost 5 bases and 5 bases, in that order; junction bases with no gene match: 10. CDR3 in DNA: TGTGCCAGCAGTCGGGCGGGAGGTATGATAGATACGCAGTATTTT. Translating it yields CASSRAGGMIDTQYF.

This chain uses TRBV27 with TRBJ2-3, with TRBD1 as a possible D gene (5 bases). CDR3 length equals 12 residues. CDR1 and CDR2 from the germline V gene are MNHEY and SMNVEV (reference sequence). Between the trimmed V and J ends, which lost 5 bases and 6 bases, there was a span of 9 bases. CDR3 residues: CASSNSGDTQYF. DNA for the CDR3: TGTGCCAGCAGTAATTCAGGGGATACGCAGTATTTT.

The gene calls are TRBV21-1 and TRBJ2-7. TRBV21-1 is listed as a pseudogene. This CDR3 is 17 amino acids long. This chain's CDR3 is CASSKLVCADYDYEQYF. The CDR3, as DNA: TGTGCCAGCAGCAAACTCGTATGCGCAGATTACGACTACGAGCAGTACTTC.

The CDR3 is CATFPSGEKINNEQFF. The CDR3 nucleotides read TGTGCCACCTTCCCTAGCGGGGAGAAAATTAACAATGAGCAGTTCTTC. The chain has TRBV15 and TRBJ2-1, with TRBD2 identical over 9 bases. Germline loops: CDR1 LNHNV, CDR2 YYDKDF (reference sequence). The CDR3 contains 16 residues. V trimming: 8 bases; J trimming: 5 bases; junction bases outside the gene matches: 13.

V gene TRBV2 combines with J gene TRBJ2-4; possible D gene TRBD1, 5 bases. Trimming removed 8 bases at V and 1 base at J, with 24 bases between. CDR3 length: 18 amino acids. Germline V gene sequence: CDR1 SNHLY, CDR2 FYNNEI. The CDR3 loop is CASGVDTNPMDAKNIQYF. The CDR3 DNA reads TGTGCCAGCGGTGTGGACACTAATCCCATGGACGCCAAAAACATTCAGTACTTC. Full variable domain (remainder filled in from reference TRBV2 and TRBJ2-4): EPEVTQTPSHQVTQMGQEVILRCVPISNHLYFYWYRQILGQKVEFLVSFYNNEISEKSEIFDDQFSVERPDGSNFTLKIRSTKLEDSAMYFCASGVDTNPMDAKNIQYFGAGTRLSVL.

CDR3: CASSMGQGAGNTIYF. The DNA for the CDR3 is TGTGCCAGTAGTATGGGACAGGGGGCTGGAAACACCATATATTTT. The rearrangement uses TRBV19 and TRBJ1-3; 11 bases are shared with TRBD1. Trimming removed 3 bases from V and 2 bases from J; junction bases left unmatched: 0. Germline-derived CDR1 and CDR2 are LNHDA and SQIVND (reference sequence). The length of the CDR3 is 15 residues.

This chain uses TRBV5-1 with TRBJ2-3, with 12 bases lining up with TRBD2. V lost 4 bases and J lost 2; bases outside the gene matches: 8. This CDR3 comprises 17 residues. Germline V gives CDR1 SGHRS, CDR2 YFSETQ. CDR3 in amino acids: CASSGTSGSWDTDTQYF. The CDR3 DNA sequence: TGCGCCAGCAGCGGGACTAGCGGGTCCTGGGACACAGATACGCAGTATTTT.

The V and J genes are TRBV7-2 and TRBJ2-3, with 7 bases fitting TRBD2. Looked up from germline, CDR1 is SGHTA and CDR2 is FQGNSA. Trimming took 5 bases from V and 3 from J; bases not matched to a gene: 11. The CDR3 runs 16 residues. The CDR3 sequence: CASSPLGRGRTDTQYF. Here the CDR3 DNA reads TGTGCCAGCAGCCCGCTAGGGAGGGGCAGGACAGATACGCAGTATTTT.

The rearrangement links TRBV18 to TRBJ2-3; D is uncertain. Germline V CDR1 and CDR2: KGHSH, LQKENI. CDR3 length: 18 amino acids. Trimming took off 0 bases at V and 4 bases at J, with 20 bases between the two ends. CDR3 bases: TGTGCCAGCTCACCACCGAAGATGGGTTACGAGGCCCCAGATACGCAGTATTTT. Amino acid sequence: CASSPPKMGYEAPDTQYF.

The chain carries TRBV5-1 and TRBJ2-1; 14 bases map to TRBD2. V dropped 2 bases and J dropped 9; count of bases not matched to a gene: 7. The CDR3 runs to 16 residues. Germline-derived CDR1 and CDR2 are SGHRS and YFSETQ. The CDR3, as DNA: TGCGCCAGCAGCTTTTCGGGACTAGCGGGAGACTTTGAGCAGTTCTTC. Translating it yields CASSFSGLAGDFEQFF.

The chain carries TRBV2 and TRBJ2-1; TRBD1 might be the D (7 bases). This CDR3 region has 16 residues. The germline V gene encodes CDR1 SNHLY and CDR2 FYNNEI. V lost 5 bases to trimming and J lost 4 bases, with 18 bases between them. The CDR3 loop reads CASSRGRDGRYNEQFF. Written as DNA, the CDR3 is TGTGCCAGCAGTAGGGGGCGGGACGGACGTTACAATGAGCAGTTCTTC.

In regard to this clone: Different DNA sequences within this sample yield the same CDR3. The chain links TRBV27 to TRBJ2-7; D unclear. The CDR3 loop spans 11 amino acids. Trimming removed 4 bases at V and 3 bases at J, with 4 bases between. CDR1 and CDR2 (germline): MNHEY, SMNVEV (reference sequence). The DNA of the CDR3 is TGTGCCAGCAGTTCAAACTACGAGCAGTACTTC. As protein: CASSSNYEQYF.

The chain carries TRBV5-1 and TRBJ1-1; a possible D gene is TRBD1 (6 bases). This CDR3 is built from 13 residues. Trimming shortened V by 4 bases and J by 4 bases, and 11 bases separated the two germline ends. Germline loops: CDR1 SGHRS, CDR2 YFSETQ. Written as DNA, the CDR3 is TGCGCCAGCAGCCCCAGGGGCCCCACTGAAGCTTTCTTT. This encodes CASSPRGPTEAFF.